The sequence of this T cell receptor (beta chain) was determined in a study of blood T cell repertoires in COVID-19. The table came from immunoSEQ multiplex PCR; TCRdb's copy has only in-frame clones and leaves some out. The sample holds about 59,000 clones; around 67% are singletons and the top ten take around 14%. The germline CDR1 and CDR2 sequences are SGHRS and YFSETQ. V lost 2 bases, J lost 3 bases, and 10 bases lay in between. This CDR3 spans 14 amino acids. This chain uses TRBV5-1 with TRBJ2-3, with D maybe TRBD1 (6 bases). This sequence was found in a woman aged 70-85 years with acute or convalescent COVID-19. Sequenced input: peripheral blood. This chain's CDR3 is CASSLGRGTDTQYF. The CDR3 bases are TGCGCCAGCAGCTTAGGCAGGGGTACAGATACGCAGTATTTT.